The 5 T cell receptor beta chains below all came from one sample that was sequenced in a study of T cells expressing NK-cell markers. TCRdb reprocessed the 5' RACE reads; each CDR3 protein has one entry and no DNA is given. The sample data list 300,000 or so distinct CDR3 sequences. The sequenced sample consisted of blood T cells: a sorted CD56 or NKG2C T cell subset, CD4+ or CD8+ T cells, or bulk PBMC T cells (not recorded which). Source of these receptors: a woman aged 18 to 75 in good health.

The V call is TRBV7-9, the J call TRBJ1-1; TCRdb picks TRBD1, but there is no DNA to check that call. Per the germline V gene, CDR1 is SEHNR and CDR2 is FQNEAQ (reference sequence). The CDR3 length is 11 residues. The CDR3 sequence is CASSFPGGEVF.

This sequence joins TRBV24-1 and TRBJ2-2; TCRdb selects TRBD1, and the lack of DNA leaves this call unchecked. Germline loops: CDR1 KGHDR, CDR2 SFDVKD. CDR3 length: 15 amino acids. The chain's CDR3 is CATSLTGGESGELFF.

This CDR3 is CSVEWLGADTQYF. The genes are TRBV29-1 and TRBJ2-3; TCRdb picks TRBD1, but there is no DNA to check that call. This CDR3 region has 13 residues. Germline CDR1 SQVTM, CDR2 ANQGSEA.

The chain carries TRBV12-5 and TRBJ2-3; TCRdb's D call, TRBD2, is unchecked because there is no DNA. Germline assignment: CDR1 LGHNT and CDR2 FRNRAP. The CDR3 extends over 18 amino acids. This CDR3 reads CASGNSGLAGFRTDTQYF.

The CDR3 sequence: CSARAPTDKGNTIYF. The chain employs TRBV20-1 and TRBJ1-3; TCRdb's D gene call, TRBD1, goes unchecked for lack of DNA. This CDR3 is 15 amino acids long. Germline-derived CDR1 and CDR2 are DFQATT and SNEGSKA (reference sequence).